The present T cell receptor (beta chain) was sequenced within a study of CD8 T cells in ankylosing spondylitis. Notes on the study in general: Existing reports had already noted some motif variants in reactive arthritis synovial fluid and blood. Seven or eight highly homologous variants made up a TCR beta motif, and this motif appeared characteristic of ankylosing spondylitis blood.

Details on this clonotype: Antigen specificity is unknown.

From the 5' RACE reads, TCRdb called clonotypes with MiXCR, one entry per CDR3 protein. This sample has about 450,000 distinct CDR3 sequences, with roughly 27% found just once. CDR1 and CDR2 from the germline V gene are SGHDT and YYEEEE. The CDR3 is 12 amino acids. V lost 3 bases and J lost 4, with 7 bases in between. Sequencing input: blood, either unsorted or a sorted T cell fraction (not recorded which). The chain uses TRBV5-6 and TRBJ1-2; no reliable D call. The source of this sequence is a male donor with ankylosing spondylitis. The CDR3 sequence is CASSSPPYGYTF. The CDR3 nucleotides are TGTGCCAGCAGCTCCCCCCCCTATGGCTACACCTTC.